The 20 T cell receptor beta chains below all came from one sample that was sequenced in a study of memory CD4+ T cells and cytomegalovirus serostatus. Single viable CD3+CD4+CD8-CD45RO+ cells were sorted as the memory CD4+ T cells. Measured with immunoSEQ multiplex PCR; TCRdb has only the in-frame clones, and not every one. This table has 55,000 to 80,000 clones, 70% to 80% appearing once. Input material: memory CD4+ T cells from blood. The receptors were gathered from an adult in good health and CMV-seropositive.

This clone has more than one count but fewer than ten. The chain recombines TRBV30 with TRBJ2-5, with a possible D match to TRBD2 (5 bases). The CDR3 totals 14 residues. CDR1 and CDR2 from the germline V gene are GTSNPN and SVGIG (reference sequence). Trimming shortened V by 0 bases and J by 6 bases, and 14 bases separated the two germline ends. The CDR3 nucleotides read TGTGCCTGGAGTGTACGGACTCCGACGCAGACCCAGTACTTC. Amino acids: CAWSVRTPTQTQYF.

This chain connects TRBV15 to TRBJ1-5; no firm D call. The CDR3 is 15 residues long. Germline loops: CDR1 LNHNV, CDR2 YYDKDF (reference sequence). The ends were cut back, 0 bases at V and 7 bases at J, with 13 bases in the middle. The CDR3 protein is CATSRDVSGGQPQHF. As DNA, the CDR3 is TGTGCCACCAGCAGAGATGTTTCAGGCGGCCAGCCCCAGCATTTT.

The chain combines TRBV7-3 with TRBJ1-1; 8 nucleotides line up with TRBD1. CDR3 length: 14 amino acids. Trimming removed 5 bases from V and 3 bases from J; junction bases left unmatched: 5. From germline, CDR1 is SGHTA and CDR2 FQGTGA. As DNA, the CDR3 is TGTGCCAGCAGCGTAAACAGGGGGGACACTGAAGCTTTCTTT. Amino acid sequence: CASSVNRGDTEAFF.

The V gene is TRBV29-1, the J gene TRBJ2-5; 7 nucleotides line up with TRBD2. After removal of 6 bases from V and 5 bases from J, the junction contained 9 bases not matched to a gene. From germline, CDR1 is SQVTM and CDR2 ANQGSEA. CDR3 length equals 13 residues. The chain's CDR3 is CSVALWGGETQYF. The CDR3 coding sequence is TGCAGCGTCGCTCTTTGGGGGGGGGAGACCCAGTACTTC. The whole variable domain, filled in from reference TRBV29-1 and TRBJ2-5, reads SAVISQKPSRDICQRGTSLTIQCQVDSQVTMMFWYRQQPGQSLTLIATANQGSEATYESGFVIDKFPISRPNLTFSTLTVSNMSPEDSSIYLCSVALWGGETQYFGPGTRLLVL.

The chain uses TRBV15 and TRBJ2-5, with unresolved D. The CDR3 contains 13 residues. Germline lookup yields CDR1 LNHNV and CDR2 YYDKDF (reference sequence). Trimming removed 3 bases from V and 1 base from J, with 6 bases in between. The chain's CDR3 is CATSRGTQETQYF. The CDR3 nucleotides are TGTGCCACCAGCAGGGGAACCCAAGAGACCCAGTACTTC.

The chain couples TRBV7-2 to TRBJ2-7; 8 nucleotides line up with TRBD2. The junction had 11 bases not matched to a gene; V was cut back by 5 bases and J by 8 bases. The germline V gene encodes CDR1 SGHTA and CDR2 FQGNSA. The CDR3 runs to 14 residues. As DNA, the CDR3 is TGTGCCAGCAGCCCTATAAGAGCGGGGGATAAGCAGTACTTC. Protein: CASSPIRAGDKQYF. Drawing the rest from reference TRBV7-2 and TRBJ2-7, the complete variable domain is GAGVSQSPSNKVTEKGKDVELRCDPISGHTALYWYRQSLGQGLEFLIYFQGNSAPDKSGLPSDRFSAERTGGSVSTLTIQRTQQEDSAVYLCASSPIRAGDKQYFGPGTRLTVT.

The genes are TRBV7-3 and TRBJ2-2, with D perhaps matching TRBD1 or TRBD2 (5 bases each). The CDR3 consists of 15 residues. The germline CDR1 and CDR2 sequences are SGHTA and FQGTGA. V was shortened by 0 bases and J by 7 bases, with 12 bases between the two germline ends. CDR3 sequence: CASSLTGTLGGELFF. DNA for the CDR3: TGTGCCAGCAGCTTAACGGGGACCCTCGGCGGGGAGCTGTTTTTT.

This clone showed up just once. This sequence joins TRBV27 and TRBJ1-2; D is uncertain. The CDR3 runs to 13 residues. The germline V and J ends were trimmed by 3 bases and 2 bases, with 7 bases remaining between them. CDR1 is MNHEY, CDR2 SMNVEV, per germline (reference sequence). CDR3 sequence: CASSFNGNYGYTF. The CDR3 nucleotides read TGTGCCAGCAGTTTTAACGGAAACTATGGCTACACCTTC.

This chain uses TRBV19 with TRBJ2-7, with 8 positions matching TRBD1. The CDR3 loop spans 16 amino acids. Germline CDR1 and CDR2: LNHDA and SQIVND (reference sequence). Losses at the gene ends were 4 bases for V and 0 bases for J; bases not matched to a gene: 8. CDR3: CASSNTGTGDSYEQYF. CDR3 bases: TGTGCCAGTAGTAACACCGGGACAGGTGACTCCTACGAGCAGTACTTC.

Many counts were recorded for this clone. The chain employs TRBV11-1 and TRBJ1-2; D is uncertain. CDR1 and CDR2 from the germline V gene are SGHAT and FQDESV (reference sequence). V was clipped by 0 bases and J by 6 bases, with 14 bases between them. The CDR3 consists of 15 residues. The CDR3 is CASSLASRQGNGYTF. The DNA of the CDR3 is TGTGCCAGCAGCTTAGCCTCCCGACAAGGGAATGGCTACACCTTC.

The chain joins TRBV30 to TRBJ2-3; perhaps TRBD2 as D (7 bases). The V end lost 0 bases, the J end lost 4 bases, and 11 bases lay between the germline ends. The germline V gene encodes CDR1 GTSNPN and CDR2 SVGIG (reference sequence). The CDR3 runs 14 residues. The CDR3 loop is CAWSVGGVSDTQYF. The CDR3 DNA reads TGTGCCTGGAGTGTAGGGGGGGTGTCAGATACGCAGTATTTT.

The chain combines TRBV5-4 with TRBJ2-1; 9 bases agree with TRBD2. Germline V gives CDR1 SGHNT, CDR2 YYREEE (reference sequence). The length of the CDR3 is 16 residues. J was trimmed by 6 bases and V by 0 bases; bases with no gene match: 7. The CDR3 DNA is TGTGCCAGCAGCTTGGGCGGGAGGGCCATTGTCAATGAGCAGTTCTTC. Its translation is CASSLGGRAIVNEQFF.

V usage is TRBV7-2 and J usage is TRBJ2-3; unclear D gene. Germline loops: CDR1 SGHTA, CDR2 FQGNSA. V shed 2 bases and J shed 2 bases, with 11 bases lying between them. The CDR3 is 15 amino acids. The CDR3: CASSLSYLDTDTQYF. The CDR3 DNA reads TGTGCCAGCAGCTTAAGCTACCTGGACACAGATACGCAGTATTTT. Together with reference TRBV7-2 and TRBJ2-3, the CDR3 gives the full variable domain: GAGVSQSPSNKVTEKGKDVELRCDPISGHTALYWYRQSLGQGLEFLIYFQGNSAPDKSGLPSDRFSAERTGGSVSTLTIQRTQQEDSAVYLCASSLSYLDTDTQYFGPGTRLTVL.

This clone has more than one count but fewer than ten. The chain carries TRBV10-3 and TRBJ2-3, with TRBD2 matching over 7 bases. The germline CDR1 and CDR2 sequences are ENHRY and SYGVKD. V lost 6 bases, J lost 4 bases, and 10 bases stayed unmatched. The CDR3 has 15 amino acids. Here the CDR3 DNA reads TGTGCCATCAGCAAAGCGGGAATAGAAGCAGATACGCAGTATTTT. Protein product: CAISKAGIEADTQYF.

The V and J genes are TRBV2 and TRBJ1-4, with D possibly being TRBD1 (6 bases). CDR3 length: 15 residues. Germline V gene data show CDR1 as SNHLY and CDR2 as FYNNEI. Trimming shortened V by 2 bases and J by 0 bases, and 7 bases separated the two germline ends. The DNA of the CDR3 is TGTGCCAGCAGTGAACCAGGGGCAACTAATGAAAAACTGTTTTTT. Residues: CASSEPGATNEKLFF. Combining the CDR3 with reference TRBV2 and TRBJ1-4 gives the whole variable domain EPEVTQTPSHQVTQMGQEVILRCVPISNHLYFYWYRQILGQKVEFLVSFYNNEISEKSEIFDDQFSVERPDGSNFTLKIRSTKLEDSAMYFCASSEPGATNEKLFFGSGTQLSVL.

The chain recombines TRBV2 with TRBJ2-4, with a possible D match to TRBD1 (6 bases). From germline, CDR1 is SNHLY and CDR2 FYNNEI. Trimming removed 6 bases at V and 12 bases at J, with 12 bases between. CDR3 length: 11 residues. The CDR3 here is CASSLRGYQYF. CDR3 nucleotide sequence: TGTGCCAGCAGCCTGAGGGGGTATCAGTACTTC.

In this sample, this clone turned up a few times. This rearrangement joins TRBV7-9 to TRBJ1-2; D unclear. Germline CDR1 and CDR2: SEHNR and FQNEAQ (reference sequence). Deletions cut 4 bases from V and 8 bases from J, with 11 bases between. The CDR3 contains 12 residues. CDR3: CASSSNLRGYTF. The CDR3 DNA is TGTGCCAGCAGCTCCAACTTACGGGGCTACACCTTC.

The chain uses TRBV5-6 and TRBJ1-2, with 11 bases identical to TRBD1. The CDR3 sequence is 14 residues long. CDR1 SGHDT and CDR2 YYEEEE come from the germline V gene. V trimming: 4 bases; J trimming: 2 bases; junction bases outside the gene matches: 1. The CDR3 reads CASSGDRGNYGYTF. DNA for the CDR3: TGTGCCAGCAGCGGGGACAGGGGGAACTATGGCTACACCTTC.

The V gene is TRBV2, the J gene TRBJ1-3; 9 nucleotides align to TRBD1. The ends lost 5 bases at V and 3 bases at J; junction bases unmatched: 11. This CDR3 has 17 amino acids. CDR1 SNHLY and CDR2 FYNNEI come from the germline V gene. As DNA, the CDR3 is TGTGCCAGCAGTAAAAGGGGGACAGGGCGCCTTGGAAACACCATATATTTT. Translating gives CASSKRGTGRLGNTIYF.

The genes are TRBV6-1 and TRBJ2-7; D is uncertain. Germline lookup yields CDR1 MNHNS and CDR2 SASEGT. Trimming pared 7 bases from V and 5 bases from J, leaving 12 bases between. The CDR3 runs 12 residues. The CDR3 coding sequence is TGTGCCAGCACCCTAAACCTCGACGAGCAGTACTTC. Translation gives CASTLNLDEQYF.